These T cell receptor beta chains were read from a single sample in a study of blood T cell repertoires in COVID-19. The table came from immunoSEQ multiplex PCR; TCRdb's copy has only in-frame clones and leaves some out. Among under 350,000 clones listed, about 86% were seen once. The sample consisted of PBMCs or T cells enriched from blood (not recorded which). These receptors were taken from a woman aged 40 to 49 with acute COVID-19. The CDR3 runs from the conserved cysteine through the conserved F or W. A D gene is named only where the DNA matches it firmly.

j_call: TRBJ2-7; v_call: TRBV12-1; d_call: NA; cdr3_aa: CASSPGRGSYEQYF; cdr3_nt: TGTGCCAGCAGCCCCGGGAGGGGGTCCTACGAGCAGTACTTC
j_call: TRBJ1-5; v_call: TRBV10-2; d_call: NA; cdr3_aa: CASSGGLNQPQHF; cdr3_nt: TGCGCCAGCAGTGGCGGTCTCAATCAGCCCCAGCATTTT
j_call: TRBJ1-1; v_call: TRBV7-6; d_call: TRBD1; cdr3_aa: CASSSTYGTGSEAFF; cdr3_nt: TGTGCCAGCAGCTCTACCTATGGGACAGGGAGTGAAGCTTTCTTT
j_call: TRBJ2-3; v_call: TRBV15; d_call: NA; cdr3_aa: CATSPQPLEDTQYF; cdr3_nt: TGTGCCACCAGCCCCCAGCCCCTGGAGGATACGCAGTATTTT
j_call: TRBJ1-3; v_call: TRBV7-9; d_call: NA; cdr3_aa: CASTRDFSGNTIYF; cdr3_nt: TGTGCCAGCACCCGGGACTTCTCTGGAAACACCATATATTTT
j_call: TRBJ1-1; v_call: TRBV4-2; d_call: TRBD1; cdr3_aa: CASSPWDSNTEAFF; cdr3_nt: TGTGCCAGCAGCCCTTGGGACAGTAACACTGAAGCTTTCTTT
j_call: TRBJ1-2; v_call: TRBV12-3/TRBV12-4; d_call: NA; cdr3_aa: CASRMGQALGYTF; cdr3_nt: TGTGCCAGCCGAATGGGGCAGGCCTTAGGCTACACCTTC
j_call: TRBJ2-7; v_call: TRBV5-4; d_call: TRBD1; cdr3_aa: CASSLPRTGLNYEQYF; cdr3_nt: TGTGCCAGCAGCTTGCCACGGACAGGGCTTAACTACGAGCAGTACTTC
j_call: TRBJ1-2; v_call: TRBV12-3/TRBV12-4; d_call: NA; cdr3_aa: CASSFEFYGYTF; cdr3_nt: TGTGCCAGCAGTTTTGAGTTCTATGGCTACACCTTC
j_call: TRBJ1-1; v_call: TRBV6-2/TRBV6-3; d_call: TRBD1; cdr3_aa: CASSPIFGDSRMNTEAFF; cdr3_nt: TGTGCCAGCAGCCCTATCTTCGGGGACAGCAGAATGAACACTGAAGCTTTCTTT
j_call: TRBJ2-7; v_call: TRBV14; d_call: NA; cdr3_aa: CASSKTGYEQYF; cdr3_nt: TGTGCCAGCAGCAAAACAGGTTACGAGCAGTACTTC
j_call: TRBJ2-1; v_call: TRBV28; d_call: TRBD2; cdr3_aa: CASRQGTSGYNEQFF; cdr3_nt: TGTGCCAGCAGGCAAGGGACTAGCGGATACAATGAGCAGTTCTTC
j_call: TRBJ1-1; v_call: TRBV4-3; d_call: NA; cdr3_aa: CASSQGGQLIMNTEAFF; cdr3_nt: TGCGCCAGCAGCCAAGGGGGGCAGTTAATAATGAACACTGAAGCTTTCTTT
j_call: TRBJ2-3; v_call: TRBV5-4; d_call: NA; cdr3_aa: CASSSGGAGTDTQYF; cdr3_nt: TGTGCCAGCAGCTCTGGGGGGGCCGGCACAGATACGCAGTATTTT
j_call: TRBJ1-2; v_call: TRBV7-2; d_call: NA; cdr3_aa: CASSLAGRTNYGYTF; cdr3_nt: TGTGCCAGCAGCTTAGCGGGCAGGACTAACTATGGCTACACCTTC
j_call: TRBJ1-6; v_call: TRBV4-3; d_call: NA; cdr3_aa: CASSKTNNYSPLHF; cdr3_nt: TGCGCCAGCAGTAAGACAAACAACTATTCACCCCTCCACTTT
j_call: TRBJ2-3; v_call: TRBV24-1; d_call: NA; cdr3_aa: CATSDHRRDNSTDTQYF; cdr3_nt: TGTGCCACCAGTGATCACCGCCGGGACAACTCCACAGATACACAGTATTTT
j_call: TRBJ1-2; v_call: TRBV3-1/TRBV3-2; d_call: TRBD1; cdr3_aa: CASSQDLGQGRLYGYTF; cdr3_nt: TGTGCCAGCAGCCAAGACCTGGGACAGGGGAGACTTTATGGCTACACCTTC
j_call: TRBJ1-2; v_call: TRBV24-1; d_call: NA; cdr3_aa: CATSTGDYGYTF; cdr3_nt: TGTGCCACCAGTACGGGGGACTATGGCTACACCTTC
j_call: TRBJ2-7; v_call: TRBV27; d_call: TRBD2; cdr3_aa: CASSSVGGGHYEQYF; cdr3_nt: TGTGCCAGCAGTTCGGTGGGCGGGGGGCACTACGAGCAGTACTTC
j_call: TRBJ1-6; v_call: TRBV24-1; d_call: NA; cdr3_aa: CATLVRPLICQRNSPLHF; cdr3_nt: TGTGCCACCTTAGTACGACCTCTCATTTGCCAGAGGAATTCACCCCTCCACTTT
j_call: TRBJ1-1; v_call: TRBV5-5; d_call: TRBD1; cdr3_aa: CASSREDRVTEAFF; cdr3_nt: TGTGCCAGCAGCCGCGAGGACAGGGTCACTGAAGCTTTCTTT
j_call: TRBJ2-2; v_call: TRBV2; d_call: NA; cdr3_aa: CASSALTGELFF; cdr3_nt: TGTGCCAGCAGTGCCCTAACCGGGGAGCTGTTTTTT
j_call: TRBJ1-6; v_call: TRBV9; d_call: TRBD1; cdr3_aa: CASSVGFGGGNSPLHF; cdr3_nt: TGTGCCAGCAGCGTAGGATTCGGAGGGGGCAATTCACCCCTCCACTTT
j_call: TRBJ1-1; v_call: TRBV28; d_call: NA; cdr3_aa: CASSIARRGSTEAFF; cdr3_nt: TGTGCCAGCAGTATTGCTCGCAGGGGAAGCACTGAAGCTTTCTTT
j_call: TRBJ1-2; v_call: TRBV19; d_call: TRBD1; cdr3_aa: CASSIGGTVNYGYTF; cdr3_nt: TGTGCCAGTAGTATAGGTGGGACAGTAAACTATGGCTACACCTTC
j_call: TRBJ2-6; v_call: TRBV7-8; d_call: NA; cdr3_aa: CASSRNRGPGANVLTF; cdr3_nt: TGTGCCAGCAGCCGGAATAGGGGCCCCGGGGCCAACGTCCTGACTTTC